These T cell receptor beta chains were read from a single sample in a study of T-cell memory formation after mild COVID-19. In TCRdb, the 5' RACE reads were re-called with MiXCR into one record per CDR3 protein. The data show about 320,000 distinct CDR3 sequences, over 11% seen once. What was sequenced was PBMCs or a T cell subset sorted from them (not recorded which). These TCRs come from a man between 18 and 29 years old who had mild COVID-19 (a few samples of this study predate the infection). Cell type and time point are not known. CDR3s include the opening cysteine and the closing phenylalanine or tryptophan. Fields, in order: clone size, V gene, J gene, D gene, CDR3 protein, CDR3 DNA. The D gene is left open where the match is weak. Clone size is stated in some rows and not others, as once, few, many or a class when expanded.

>.|TRBV20-1|TRBJ1-4|.
CSATNPGATNEKLFF
TGCAGTGCAACTAACCCGGGAGCAACTAATGAAAAACTGTTTTTT
>few|TRBV4-3|TRBJ2-7|.
CASSQGRGRGTYEQYF
TGCGCCAGCAGCCAAGGTCGCGGGCGGGGTACCTACGAGCAGTACTTC
>few|TRBV7-9|TRBJ1-1|.
CASSLERRGNTEAFF
TGTGCCAGCAGCTTAGAACGCAGGGGGAACACTGAAGCTTTCTTT
>many|TRBV5-1|TRBJ2-5|.
CASSLGNQETQYF
TGCGCCAGCAGCTTGGGCAACCAAGAGACCCAGTACTTC
>few|TRBV20-1|TRBJ1-1|TRBD1
CSAQQGTNTEAFF
TGCAGTGCTCAACAGGGGACCAACACTGAAGCTTTCTTT
>few|TRBV24-1|TRBJ2-1|TRBD2
CATSDRGTSGGIHEQFF
TGTGCCACCAGTGATAGGGGGACTAGCGGGGGCATCCATGAGCAGTTCTTC
>many|TRBV11-2|TRBJ1-1|.
CASSLDAGLNTEAFF
TGTGCCAGCAGTTTAGACGCGGGGCTGAACACTGAAGCTTTCTTT
>.|TRBV4-1|TRBJ1-5|TRBD1
CASSQEGTGGRGNQPQHF
TGCGCCAGCAGCCAAGAGGGGACAGGGGGCAGAGGCAATCAGCCCCAGCATTTT
>many|TRBV7-2|TRBJ2-3|.
CASSFRLPSGDTQYF
TGTGCCAGCAGCTTTCGGCTTCCCTCGGGTGATACGCAGTATTTT
>.|TRBV7-8|TRBJ2-5|TRBD1
CASSLAGTGFETQYF
TGTGCCAGCAGCTTAGCCGGGACAGGGTTTGAGACCCAGTACTTC
>.|TRBV4-1|TRBJ1-4|.
CASSQDPLLFGGKLFF
TGCGCCAGCAGCCAAGATCCACTCCTATTCGGGGGCAAACTGTTTTTT
>many|TRBV20-1|TRBJ2-1|TRBD2
CSARTGAPSGDGTEQFF
TGCAGTGCTAGAACTGGGGCACCTAGCGGGGATGGAACGGAGCAGTTCTTC
>.|TRBV6-5|TRBJ1-2|TRBD1
CASSYSIGRGYGYTF
TGTGCCAGCAGTTACTCGATCGGCAGGGGGTATGGCTACACCTTC
>few|TRBV15|TRBJ2-3|.
CATSTSGEAEYTDTQYF
TGTGCCACCAGCACCTCTGGGGAGGCAGAGTACACAGATACGCAGTATTTT
>.|TRBV7-9|TRBJ1-2|.
CASSFHGLYGYTF
TGTGCCAGCAGCTTCCACGGACTCTATGGCTACACCTTC
>.|TRBV6-6|TRBJ2-1|.
CASSSEDEPYNEQFF
TGTGCCAGCAGTTCGGAGGATGAGCCCTACAATGAGCAGTTCTTC
>few|TRBV4-3|TRBJ2-3|.
CASSSGHTQYF
TGCGCCAGCAGTAGCGGCCATACGCAGTATTTT
>many|TRBV28|TRBJ1-1|TRBD1
CASSTGGAENTEAFF
TGTGCCAGCAGCACAGGGGGCGCCGAGAACACTGAAGCTTTCTTT
>once|TRBV7-9|TRBJ1-5|TRBD1
CASSLGQEGYQPQHF
TGTGCCAGCAGCCTCGGACAGGAGGGGTATCAGCCCCAGCATTTT
>few|TRBV6-5|TRBJ1-1|.
CASSYTVNTEAFF
TGTGCCAGCAGTTATACAGTGAACACTGAAGCTTTCTTT
>few|TRBV7-2|TRBJ2-2|.
CASSLFPRSNTGELFF
TGTGCCAGCAGCTTATTCCCCAGGTCGAACACCGGGGAGCTGTTTTTT
>.|TRBV6-5|TRBJ2-3|.
CASSYTTGDTQYF
TGTGCCAGCAGTTACACGACGGGGGATACGCAGTATTTT
>many|TRBV7-2|TRBJ2-7|.
CASSPRDGTYEQYF
TGTGCCAGCAGCCCCAGGGACGGCACCTACGAGCAGTACTTC
>.|TRBV12-3/TRBV12-4|TRBJ2-7|TRBD2
CASSPEASGGLYEQYF
TGTGCCAGCAGTCCCGAGGCTAGCGGGGGACTCTACGAGCAGTACTTC
>few|TRBV5-1|TRBJ1-3|.
CASSSQPSGNTIYF
TGCGCCAGCAGCTCACAGCCTTCTGGAAACACCATATATTTT
>many|TRBV12-3/TRBV12-4|TRBJ2-7|.
CASSLVDTYEQYF
TGTGCCAGCAGTTTAGTGGACACCTACGAGCAGTACTTC
>.|TRBV5-1|TRBJ1-1|.
CASEADPPGRGTEAFF
TGCGCCAGCGAGGCCGACCCTCCCGGTCGTGGCACTGAAGCTTTCTTT
>.|TRBV5-1|TRBJ1-6|.
CASTHEGMGNSPLHF
TGCGCCAGCACCCACGAGGGGATGGGAAATTCACCCCTCCACTTT
>few|TRBV5-1|TRBJ1-6|TRBD1
CASSRWTRDSNSPLHF
TGCGCCAGCAGCCGTTGGACTAGGGACAGTAATTCACCCCTCCACTTT
>.|TRBV28|TRBJ2-1|TRBD1
CASSWTGGANEQFF
TGTGCCAGCAGCTGGACAGGGGGGGCCAATGAGCAGTTCTTC
>.|TRBV4-1|TRBJ2-7|.
CASSQSRWGDSPQYF
TGCGCCAGCAGCCAATCAAGATGGGGGGACAGCCCGCAGTACTTC
>.|TRBV7-6|TRBJ1-2|TRBD1
CASSRVPDRGRTNYGYTF
TGTGCCAGCAGCCGCGTCCCGGACAGGGGGCGAACTAACTATGGCTACACCTTC
>.|TRBV6-5|TRBJ2-3|.
CASSYTAGGYTDTQYF
TGTGCCAGCAGTTACACAGCAGGGGGGTACACAGATACGCAGTATTTT
>few|TRBV12-3/TRBV12-4|TRBJ2-2|TRBD2
CASSYHRGGNTGELFF
TGTGCCAGCAGCTACCACCGGGGGGGCAACACCGGGGAGCTGTTTTTT
>few|TRBV15|TRBJ1-5|.
CATSRDPPQIVGLHQPQHF
TGTGCCACCAGCAGAGATCCCCCTCAGATAGTGGGGTTGCATCAGCCCCAGCATTTT
>.|TRBV4-3|TRBJ2-6|.
CASSQDRSGLGANVLTF
TGCGCCAGCAGCCAGGACCGATCGGGGTTAGGGGCCAACGTCCTGACTTTC
>many|TRBV4-3|TRBJ1-1|.
CASSQDRETEAFF
TGCGCCAGCAGCCAAGATCGGGAGACCGAGGCTTTCTTT
>many|TRBV6-6|TRBJ2-7|TRBD1
CASGGQATYEQYF
TGTGCCAGTGGGGGACAGGCAACCTACGAGCAGTACTTC
>.|TRBV10-3|TRBJ2-5|.
CAISDREETQYF
TGTGCCATCAGTGACAGGGAGGAGACCCAGTACTTC
>many|TRBV4-3|TRBJ2-3|TRBD2
CASSPGLADRTDTQYF
TGCGCCAGCAGCCCGGGACTAGCGGACCGCACAGATACGCAGTATTTT
>few|TRBV12-5|TRBJ2-1|TRBD1
CASGLLGQGADEQFF
TGTGCTAGTGGTTTGTTGGGACAGGGGGCAGATGAGCAGTTCTTC
>few|TRBV5-1|TRBJ2-7|.
CASSPNPTRGLSEQYF
TGCGCCAGCAGCCCCAACCCCACCAGGGGATTATCCGAGCAGTACTTC
>.|TRBV3-2|TRBJ1-6|.
CASSSRGGETQIPYNSPLHF
TGTGCCAGCAGCTCAAGGGGGGGCGAAACCCAGATCCCCTATAATTCACCCCTCCACTTT
>few|TRBV15|TRBJ1-2|.
CATSRDLQTGRGYTF
TGTGCCACCAGCAGAGATCTCCAAACAGGGAGGGGCTACACCTTC
>few|TRBV9|TRBJ1-2|.
CASSSLLGGRSGDYGYTF
TGTGCCAGCAGCTCTTTACTGGGGGGCAGGTCTGGAGACTATGGCTACACCTTC
>few|TRBV4-1|TRBJ2-1|TRBD2
CASSQDPWKRDANEQFF
TGCGCCAGCAGCCAAGATCCGTGGAAGCGGGACGCCAATGAGCAGTTCTTC
>many|TRBV4-1|TRBJ2-7|.
CASSQRGGATYEQYF
TGCGCCAGCAGCCAGAGAGGAGGGGCCACCTACGAGCAGTACTTC
>.|TRBV2|TRBJ2-1|TRBD2
CASSERGGYNEQFF
TGTGCCAGCAGTGAACGGGGGGGTTACAATGAGCAGTTCTTC
>.|TRBV5-1|TRBJ1-1|.
CASSTGRLGRDTEAFF
TGCGCCAGCAGCACGGGACGGCTGGGTAGGGACACTGAAGCTTTCTTT
>.|TRBV20-1|TRBJ2-5|TRBD1
CSARPRTGRETQYF
TGCAGTGCTAGACCCCGGACAGGGCGAGAGACCCAGTACTTC
>.|TRBV7-8|TRBJ1-2|TRBD1
CASSPRDRGGNYGYTF
TGTGCCAGCAGCCCCAGGGACAGGGGAGGAAACTATGGCTACACCTTC
>few|TRBV6-7|TRBJ2-1|TRBD2
CASSARTSGDRLTSHNEQFF
TGTGCCAGCAGTGCCAGGACTAGCGGGGATCGTTTAACCTCCCACAATGAGCAGTTCTTC
>once|TRBV12-3/TRBV12-4|TRBJ2-2|.
CASSLPLGSTGELFF
TGTGCCAGCAGTTTACCTCTCGGATCCACCGGGGAGCTGTTTTTT
>.|TRBV7-9|TRBJ1-4|.
CASSPRDRDGEKLFF
TGTGCCAGCAGCCCCCGGGACCGCGATGGGGAAAAACTGTTTTTT
>many|TRBV7-2|TRBJ2-6|.
CASSFWDGANVLTF
TGTGCCAGCAGCTTTTGGGACGGCGCCAACGTCCTGACTTTC
>.|TRBV3-1|TRBJ2-2|.
CASSQVQTYGELFF
TGTGCCAGCAGCCAAGTACAGACCTACGGGGAGCTGTTTTTT
>.|TRBV5-1|TRBJ2-3|.
CASSFSLDNPSTDTQYF
TGCGCCAGCAGCTTTAGTTTAGACAATCCTAGCACAGATACGCAGTATTTT
>few|TRBV7-2|TRBJ1-6|.
CASSLVLPRGSPLHF
TGTGCCAGCAGCTTAGTGTTACCTCGGGGTTCACCCCTCCACTTT
>.|TRBV12-3/TRBV12-4|TRBJ1-2|TRBD1
CASKWDRDLHGYTF
TGTGCCAGCAAGTGGGACAGGGATCTTCATGGCTACACCTTC